This T cell receptor beta chain was observed in a study of T cell responses to AZD1222 COVID-19 vaccine. Study-level points and caveats: Donors were chiefly white British, with a greater number of females, and clonal diversity was perhaps underestimated.

The CDR3 runs 14 residues. Per germline, CDR1 MNHEY and CDR2 SVGAGI. Losses at the gene ends were 6 bases for V and 5 bases for J; bases not matched to a gene: 3. Here immunoSEQ multiplex PCR was the method, and the copy in TCRdb shows in-frame clones only, minus some. The sample records approximately 90,000 clones, 80% to 90% being singletons. Remarks on this clone: What it binds is unknown.

Sequences were derived from peripheral blood, sampled on day 0 of AZD1222 vaccination. The V gene is TRBV6-5, the J gene TRBJ2-5; 13 nucleotides match TRBD2. This TCR came from an adult in good health. The CDR3: CASRTSGRRETQYF. The CDR3 DNA follows: TGTGCCAGCAGGACTAGCGGGAGGAGGGAGACCCAGTACTTC.